Listed here is a single T cell receptor beta chain. The CDR3 runs 9 residues. Trimming pared 6 bases from V and 13 bases from J, leaving 9 bases between. From germline, CDR1 is SGHDN and CDR2 FVKESK. The RNA input was roughly 0.45 to 1 ug, and it was reverse transcribed with random hexamers. TCRdb itself ran the immunoSEQ multiplex PCR reads through MiXCR, one entry per CDR3 protein. The data contain 100,000 to 150,000 distinct CDR3 sequences, 90% to 95% of them singletons. This entry is derived from a study of CD8 T cells in Susac syndrome. This chain connects TRBV14 to TRBJ1-1; TRBD1 is a possible D gene (6 bases). The clonotype originates from a human donor with multiple sclerosis. Specimen: CD8+ T cells from PBMCs. The CDR3 here is CASRKGVFF. In DNA, the CDR3 is TGTGCCAGCAGAAAGGGGGTTTTCTTT.